This TCR beta chain was recorded in a study of blood T cell repertoires in COVID-19. Authors' processing steps: Scientists estimated how many nucleated cells there were by amplifying reference gene primers. Clones were sequenced by immunoSEQ multiplex PCR, and TCRdb holds only the in-frame ones, with some missing. D and trimming were read from the DNA, whereas the V and J calls and clone size are those reported in that table. The sample holds hundreds of thousands of clones; approximately 84% are singletons and the top ten take 4.4%. Specimen: peripheral blood. This clonotype was sampled from a man aged 50-60 years with acute or convalescent COVID-19.

This chain's CDR3 is CASSHHRSASYNEQFF. CDR3 DNA sequence: TGTGCCAGCAGTCACCACAGGAGTGCTTCCTACAATGAGCAGTTCTTC. The chain has TRBV7-9 and TRBJ2-1; D perhaps matches TRBD1 (5 bases). The ends were cut back, 6 bases at V and 1 base at J, with 16 bases in the middle. Germline V CDR1 and CDR2: SEHNR, FQNEAQ (reference sequence). This CDR3 spans 16 amino acids.